The 14 T cell receptor beta chains given below trace back to one sample, sequenced in a study of blood T cell repertoires in COVID-19. Only in-frame clones appear in the TCRdb table, and some are missing; sequencing was by immunoSEQ multiplex PCR. Of about 300,000 clones detected, about nine tenths appear once; the ten largest clones hold over 1.2%. The specimen was peripheral blood. These receptors originate from a woman between 40 and 50 years old who had recovered from COVID-19.

The genes are TRBV9 and TRBJ2-1, with 12 nucleotides matching TRBD2. CDR3 length: 16 residues. Germline V gene lookup returns CDR1 SGDLS and CDR2 YYNGEE. V lost 2 bases, J lost 10 bases, and 10 bases stayed unmatched. The CDR3 nucleotides are TGTGCCAGCAGCGTTTGGACTAGCGGGGTGAAGGAGGAGCAGTTCTTC. This translates into CASSVWTSGVKEEQFF.

The J gene is TRBJ1-1, the V gene TRBV6-5, with D hard to call. Trimming took off 8 bases at V and 4 bases at J, with 17 bases between the two ends. CDR3 size: 14 residues. The germline V gene encodes CDR1 MNHEY and CDR2 SVGAGI. The CDR3 protein is CASGEASWATEAFF. Written as DNA, the CDR3 is TGTGCCAGCGGGGAGGCTTCTTGGGCCACTGAAGCTTTCTTT.

The gene calls are TRBV9 and TRBJ1-2; D might be TRBD1 (5 bases). V lost 3 bases and J 3 bases, leaving 18 bases between the germline ends. Germline V lookup: CDR1 SGDLS, CDR2 YYNGEE. The CDR3 spans 16 residues. The chain's CDR3 is CASSANTQTGHYGYTF. The CDR3 DNA reads as TGTGCCAGCAGCGCGAACACCCAAACAGGCCACTATGGCTACACCTTC.

This clone came up a few times. The chain combines TRBV4-1 with TRBJ2-1, with 11 nucleotides matching TRBD2. This CDR3 spans 15 amino acids. With V trimmed by 8 bases and J by 7 bases, 10 bases remained unmatched. CDR1 and CDR2 (germline): MGHRA, YSYEKL. Here the CDR3 DNA reads TGCGCCAGCGCCTTGAGGCTAGCGGGGGGAAATGAGCAGTTCTTC. It specifies CASALRLAGGNEQFF.

J is TRBJ1-6 and V is TRBV6-5; the match to TRBD1 covers 7 bases. The germline CDR1 and CDR2 sequences are MNHEY and SVGAGI. The CDR3 runs to 13 residues. V lost 2 bases to trimming and J lost 10 bases; unmatched junction nucleotides: 2. DNA of the CDR3: TGTGCCAGCAGTTACCGGGGACAGTCACCCCTCCACTTT. Amino acids: CASSYRGQSPLHF.

The chain employs TRBV6-5 and TRBJ2-7; weak D call: TRBD2 (7 bases). The V end was cut by 5 bases, the J end by 5 bases, with 19 bases between. The CDR3 length is 15 residues. Germline CDR1 MNHEY, CDR2 SVGAGI. This CDR3 is CASSNGGGLLNEQYF. In nucleotides, the CDR3 is TGTGCCAGCAGTAATGGCGGGGGCCTCTTGAACGAGCAGTACTTC.

J is TRBJ2-5 and V is TRBV18; 7 nucleotides align to TRBD1. V trimming: 3 bases; J trimming: 0 bases; junction bases outside the gene matches: 10. The CDR3 is made up of 17 amino acids. CDR1 and CDR2 from the germline V gene are KGHSH and LQKENI. The CDR3 loop is CASSPGTAIWDQETQYF. The DNA for the CDR3 is TGTGCCAGCTCACCCGGGACAGCAATATGGGACCAAGAGACCCAGTACTTC.

The chain links TRBV13 to TRBJ2-2; possible D gene TRBD1, 5 bases. Trimming took 0 bases from V and 5 from J, leaving 10 bases between them. The CDR3 has 15 residues. Per germline, CDR1 PRHDT and CDR2 FYEKMQ (reference sequence). CDR3 loop: CASSLGGVETGELFF. In DNA form, the CDR3 reads TGTGCCAGCAGCTTAGGAGGGGTGGAAACCGGGGAGCTGTTTTTT.

The V call is TRBV4-2, the J call TRBJ1-2; 7 bases line up with TRBD1. V lost 2 bases to trimming and J lost 7 bases; unmatched junction nucleotides: 7. Germline values: CDR1 LGHNA, CDR2 YNFKEQ. This CDR3 has 14 amino acids. CDR3 amino acids: CASSQHGQGGGYTF. The DNA for the CDR3 is TGTGCCAGCAGCCAACATGGGCAGGGGGGTGGCTACACCTTC.

The chain has TRBV6-5 and TRBJ1-6; 8 nucleotides line up with TRBD1. This CDR3 has 15 amino acids. With 6 bases clipped from V and 6 bases from J, the junction kept 7 bases outside the gene matches. CDR1 is MNHEY and CDR2 is SVGAGI in the germline V gene. CDR3 DNA: TGTGCCAGCAGAGACAGGGGTTGGGGTAATTCACCCCTCCACTTT. Amino acids: CASRDRGWGNSPLHF.

The chain has TRBV2 and TRBJ2-3, with 13 positions matching TRBD2. From germline, CDR1 is SNHLY and CDR2 FYNNEI. The junction had 11 bases not matched to a gene; V was cut back by 8 bases and J by 6 bases. There are 16 residues in the CDR3. The chain's CDR3 is CASGLTSGGVLDTQYF. CDR3 nucleotide sequence: TGTGCCAGCGGACTCACTAGCGGGGGGGTCCTGGATACGCAGTATTTT.

CDR3: CASSPGADTQYF. CDR3 in DNA: TGTGCCAGCAGCCCCGGGGCAGATACGCAGTATTTT. The J gene is TRBJ2-3, the V gene TRBV3-1 (or the pseudogene TRBV3-2); maybe TRBD2 (5 bases). The CDR3 sequence is 12 residues long. V was clipped by 4 bases and J by 4 bases, with 6 bases between them. Per the germline V gene, CDR1 is LGHDT and CDR2 is YNNKEL (reference sequence).

The chain is built from TRBV4-1 and TRBJ2-5; TRBD2 matches at 12 bases. The germline V gene has CDR1 MGHRA and CDR2 YSYEKL. The CDR3 extends over 15 amino acids. V was clipped by 3 bases and J by 5 bases; unmatched bases: 4. The CDR3 loop reads CASSQVLAGGETQYF. The CDR3 DNA reads TGCGCCAGCAGCCAGGTTCTAGCGGGGGGGGAGACCCAGTACTTC.

The rearrangement links TRBV10-3 to TRBJ1-2; D gene unclear. The V gene's germline CDR1 is ENHRY and CDR2 SYGVKD. The CDR3 extends over 14 amino acids. V was shortened by 2 bases and J by 3 bases, with 10 bases between the two germline ends. The CDR3 DNA reads as TGTGCCATCAGTGAGAGAGGGTCGGACTATGGCTACACCTTC. Translated: CAISERGSDYGYTF.